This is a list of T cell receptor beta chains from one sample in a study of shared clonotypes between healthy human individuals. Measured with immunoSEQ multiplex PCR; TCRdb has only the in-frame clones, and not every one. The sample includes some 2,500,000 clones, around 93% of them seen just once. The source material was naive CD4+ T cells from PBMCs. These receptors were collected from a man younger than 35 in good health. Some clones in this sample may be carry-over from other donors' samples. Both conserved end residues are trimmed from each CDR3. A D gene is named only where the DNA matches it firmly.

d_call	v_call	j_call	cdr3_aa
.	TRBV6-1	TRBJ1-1	ASSELGGKAF
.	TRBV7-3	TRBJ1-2	ASSRSQGSGYT
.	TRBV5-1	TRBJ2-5	ASSLVLDQETQY
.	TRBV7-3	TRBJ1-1	ASSYQGNTEAF
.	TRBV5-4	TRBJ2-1	ASTPGVGGYNEQF
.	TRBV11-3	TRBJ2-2	ASSLWGGPNTGELF
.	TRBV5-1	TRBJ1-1	ASSSPTKGNTEAF
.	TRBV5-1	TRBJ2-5	ASSLKTGRSRETQY
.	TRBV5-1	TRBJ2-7	ASSLAGGVYEQY
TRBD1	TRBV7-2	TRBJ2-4	ASSHPGTGHQY
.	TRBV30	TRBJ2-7	AWSSRYEQY
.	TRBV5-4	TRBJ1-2	ASSLGHLNYGYT
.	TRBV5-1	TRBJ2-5	ASSLGPIEETQY
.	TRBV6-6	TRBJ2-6	ASSYGQPGANVLT
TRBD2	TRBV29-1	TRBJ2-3	SVISGRGSTDTQY
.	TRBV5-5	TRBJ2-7	ASSLVALGDEQY
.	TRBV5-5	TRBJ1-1	ASSLRDTEAF
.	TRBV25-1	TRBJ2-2	ASSGAANTGELF
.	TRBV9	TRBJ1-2	ASSARTVNYGYT
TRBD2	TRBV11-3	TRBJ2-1	ASSLAGGSGEQF
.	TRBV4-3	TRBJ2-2	ASSHLPRPAAAAGTGELF
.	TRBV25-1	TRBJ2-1	ASSQGDEQF
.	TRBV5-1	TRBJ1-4	ASSTNPSGLNEKLF
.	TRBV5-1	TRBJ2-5	ASSSRQGGETQY
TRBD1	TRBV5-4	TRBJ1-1	ASSLRTGNTEAF
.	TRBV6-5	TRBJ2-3	ASSSRPGPTDTQY
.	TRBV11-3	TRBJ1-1	ASSVGHGTTEAF
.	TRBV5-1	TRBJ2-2	ASSLMAGIGGELF
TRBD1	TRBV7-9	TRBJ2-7	ASSPGSLGGIGEQY
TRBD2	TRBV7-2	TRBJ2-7	ASSLGGSRNEQY
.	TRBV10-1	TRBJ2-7	ASSQGPGTYEQY
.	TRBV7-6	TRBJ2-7	ASSLVAGFSYEQY
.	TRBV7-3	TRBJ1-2	ASSFRASSGYT
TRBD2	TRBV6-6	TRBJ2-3	ASSYLIAGVEDTQY
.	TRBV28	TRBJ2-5	ASSLTGYQETQY
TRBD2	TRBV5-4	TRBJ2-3	ASSLGGTRTDTQY
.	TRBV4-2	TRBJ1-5	ASSQGGPQPQH
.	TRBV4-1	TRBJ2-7	ASSQEPGPGYEQY
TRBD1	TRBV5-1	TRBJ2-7	ASRGQAEEYEQY
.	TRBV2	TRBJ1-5	ASSEWAGFYQPQH
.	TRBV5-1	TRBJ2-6	ASGRVSGANVLT